A single sample is the source of the 28 T cell receptor beta chains below, sequenced in a study of a mutant IDH1 vaccine in newly diagnosed glioma. Produced via immunoSEQ multiplex PCR; TCRdb's table is partial and in-frame only. Among about 50,000 clones listed, 70% to 90% were seen once. Time point defined: baseline, week 1 (first vaccination visit). Treatment meaning: pre-vaccination baseline after standard-of-care therapy. The input for sequencing was PBMCs, taken from a glioma patient treated with radiotherapy, temozolomide or both. The receptors were gathered from a man aged 40-49 years with glioma.

The chain is built from TRBV7-2 and TRBJ2-5; 10 bases agree with TRBD2. This CDR3 comprises 16 residues. J gave up 4 bases and V 0 bases, and 5 bases lay outside the gene matches. The germline V gene encodes CDR1 SGHTA and CDR2 FQGNSA. This CDR3 is CASSLASSGSLETQYF. The DNA for the CDR3 is TGTGCCAGCAGCTTAGCGTCTAGCGGGAGCCTAGAGACCCAGTACTTC.

The chain has TRBV27 and TRBJ1-4; TRBD1 is a possible D gene (5 bases). Germline lookup yields CDR1 MNHEY and CDR2 SMNVEV (reference sequence). V was trimmed by 2 bases and J by 4 bases, leaving 11 bases between them. The CDR3 consists of 15 residues. The CDR3 is CASSLKGAINEKLFF. CDR3 in DNA: TGTGCCAGCAGTTTAAAAGGGGCGATTAATGAAAAACTGTTTTTT.

V is TRBV5-4 and J is TRBJ1-2, with a possible D match to TRBD1 (5 bases). CDR1 and CDR2 (germline): SGHNT, YYREEE (reference sequence). Trimming cost V 2 bases and J 1 base, with 12 bases left between them. The CDR3 contains 15 residues. The DNA of the CDR3 is TGTGCCAGCAGCTTTGAACAGGCACGTAACTATGGCTACACCTTC. It is translated as CASSFEQARNYGYTF.

The rearrangement joins TRBV7-9 to TRBJ2-7; D remains ambiguous. Germline values: CDR1 SEHNR, CDR2 FQNEAQ (reference sequence). V was pared by 5 bases and J by 3 bases, with 5 bases between. The CDR3 spans 11 residues. CDR3 DNA sequence: TGTGCCAGCAGCCCGTACTACGAGCAGTACTTC. It is translated as CASSPYYEQYF.

The chain couples TRBV5-4 to TRBJ2-7, with no clear D. This CDR3 has 13 residues. The V end was cut by 0 bases, the J end by 1 base, with 5 bases between. Per germline, CDR1 SGHNT and CDR2 YYREEE (reference sequence). As DNA, the CDR3 is TGTGCCAGCAGCTTGGGGAAATCCTACGAGCAGTACTTC. Protein: CASSLGKSYEQYF.

The chain is built from TRBV10-3 and TRBJ2-7; 8 bases agree with TRBD1. CDR3 length: 13 residues. The V segment lost 7 bases and the J segment 2 bases; nucleotides outside the gene matches: 4. Germline V gene lookup returns CDR1 ENHRY and CDR2 SYGVKD. The CDR3: CAITPGQAYEQYF. The DNA of the CDR3 is TGTGCCATCACACCGGGACAGGCCTACGAGCAGTACTTC.

The V call is TRBV2, the J call TRBJ2-1; D not certain. This CDR3 has 17 residues. The germline CDR1 and CDR2 sequences are SNHLY and FYNNEI. The V end was cut by 4 bases, the J end by 1 base, with 17 bases between. The CDR3 nucleotides are TGTGCCAGCAGTGGAACTTCATGGGCGGAATCCTACAATGAGCAGTTCTTC. Amino acids: CASSGTSWAESYNEQFF.

The chain recombines TRBV2 with TRBJ1-5; 7 bases match TRBD1. There are 16 residues in the CDR3. CDR1 is SNHLY, CDR2 FYNNEI, per germline. Trimming at V came to 6 bases and at J to 3 bases, leaving 11 bases not matched to a gene. The CDR3 DNA sequence: TGTGCCAGCAGCCGACAGGGTAACTTGTTCAATCAGCCCCAGCATTTT. It translates to CASSRQGNLFNQPQHF.

The chain has TRBV5-1 and TRBJ2-3, with D possibly matching TRBD1 (5 bases). Trimming left V 4 bases short and J 2 bases short, with 11 bases between. Germline V lookup: CDR1 SGHRS, CDR2 YFSETQ. The CDR3 is 14 residues long. The CDR3 nucleotides are TGCGCCAGCAGCACCGGACACCTCACAGATACGCAGTATTTT. This sequence encodes CASSTGHLTDTQYF.

V and J are TRBV11-2 and TRBJ2-7; D might be TRBD2 (5 bases). The CDR3 consists of 16 residues. The germline CDR1 and CDR2 sequences are SGHAT and FQNNGV. V was trimmed by 2 bases and J by 0 bases, leaving 14 bases between them. CDR3 amino acids: CASSLQVALSSYEQYF. The CDR3 nucleotides are TGTGCCAGCAGCTTACAGGTAGCGCTTAGCTCCTACGAGCAGTACTTC.

The chain employs TRBV5-1 and TRBJ2-7; 9 positions agree with TRBD1. In germline, CDR1 is SGHRS, CDR2 YFSETQ. V lost 2 bases to trimming and J lost 7 bases; unmatched junction nucleotides: 4. The CDR3 has 13 residues. CDR3: CASSFGQGWEQYF. The CDR3 DNA sequence: TGCGCCAGCAGCTTTGGACAGGGGTGGGAGCAGTACTTC.

The chain links TRBV6-5 to TRBJ1-2; no definite D call. From germline, CDR1 is MNHEY and CDR2 SVGAGI. The V end was cut by 0 bases, the J end by 3 bases, with 5 bases between. This CDR3 comprises 13 residues. The DNA of the CDR3 is TGTGCCAGCAGTTACTCGGCAGACTATGGCTACACCTTC. Protein: CASSYSADYGYTF.

This chain connects TRBV9 to TRBJ1-5; D is possibly TRBD1 (6 bases). Germline-derived CDR1 and CDR2 are SGDLS and YYNGEE. Trimming left V 3 bases short and J 9 bases short, with 13 bases between. The CDR3 consists of 13 residues. CDR3 protein: CASSAAGEGPQHF. The DNA of the CDR3 is TGTGCCAGCAGCGCTGCAGGGGAGGGGCCCCAGCATTTT.

CDR3 DNA: TGTGCCAGCAGGACCGTACAGTGGACAAATGAGCAGTTCTTC. This translates into CASRTVQWTNEQFF. The chain has TRBV6-5 and TRBJ2-1; a weak D match, TRBD1 (5 bases). V was clipped by 6 bases and J by 7 bases, with 16 bases between them. Germline loops: CDR1 MNHEY, CDR2 SVGAGI. The CDR3 is 14 amino acids.

The gene calls are TRBV6-6 and TRBJ1-1; maybe TRBD1 (5 bases). This CDR3 comprises 16 residues. Germline CDR1 reads MNHNY; CDR2 reads SVGAGI (reference sequence). Trimming took 5 bases from V and 3 from J, leaving 19 bases between them. CDR3 nucleotide sequence: TGTGCCAGCAGTCCGGGACGGCAGCGGGGCTACACTGAAGCTTTCTTT. Residues: CASSPGRQRGYTEAFF.

The rearrangement links TRBV6-5 to TRBJ2-1; TRBD2 aligns across 8 bases. CDR3 size: 15 residues. V shed 5 bases, J shed 3 bases, and the junction held 6 bases outside the gene matches. Germline lookup yields CDR1 MNHEY and CDR2 SVGAGI. The CDR3 DNA reads as TGTGCCAGCAGTGTAGGAGCGGGAGTCTACAATGAGCAGTTCTTC. Translation: CASSVGAGVYNEQFF.

The chain uses TRBV5-1 and TRBJ1-2; 8 bases map to TRBD1. Germline V gene data show CDR1 as SGHRS and CDR2 as YFSETQ. CDR3 size: 14 residues. The ends lost 1 base at V and 4 bases at J; junction bases unmatched: 3. CDR3 sequence reads: CASSLQGAVYGYTF. CDR3 sequence (DNA): TGCGCCAGCAGCTTGCAGGGGGCGGTCTATGGCTACACCTTC.

The genes are TRBV6-5 and TRBJ1-4, with D uncertain. Per germline, CDR1 MNHEY and CDR2 SVGAGI. This CDR3 comprises 14 residues. Trimming removed 2 bases from V and 5 bases from J, with 9 bases in between. The CDR3 nucleotides read TGTGCCAGCAGTTACCCCGGGCAGAATGAAAAACTGTTTTTT. This gives the protein CASSYPGQNEKLFF.

J is TRBJ2-5 and V is TRBV6-6; D not resolved. Germline-derived CDR1 and CDR2 are MNHNY and SVGAGI (reference sequence). This CDR3 has 13 residues. The V and J ends lost 8 bases and 1 base respectively, with 11 bases between them. DNA for the CDR3: TGTGCCAGCTCCCTCAGCAGCCAAGAGACCCAGTACTTC. The encoded protein is CASSLSSQETQYF.

The chain recombines TRBV6-1 with TRBJ2-5; 7 positions agree with TRBD2. The V and J ends lost 8 bases and 5 bases, in that order; junction bases with no gene match: 11. Germline V lookup: CDR1 MNHNS, CDR2 SASEGT. The CDR3 has 14 amino acids. In nucleotides, the CDR3 is TGTGCCAGCTTGACTCACGGGCGGGGGGAGACCCAGTACTTC. Translating gives CASLTHGRGETQYF.

The chain uses TRBV25-1 and TRBJ1-2; D possibly corresponds to TRBD1 (5 bases). CDR3 length equals 13 residues. The V end was cut by 6 bases, the J end by 8 bases, with 16 bases between. Germline V gives CDR1 MGHDK, CDR2 SYGVNS. The CDR3 region has the DNA TGTGCCAGCAGGGCCAGTGGGGGGGGAGGCTACACCTTC. This codes for CASRASGGGGYTF.

The rearrangement links TRBV5-1 to TRBJ2-7; D not resolved. Germline V gene lookup returns CDR1 SGHRS and CDR2 YFSETQ. The CDR3 is made up of 14 amino acids. V lost 0 bases and J lost 0, with 7 bases in between. CDR3 DNA: TGCGCCAGCAGCTTGGGGGTTGGCTCCTACGAGCAGTACTTC. Encoded protein: CASSLGVGSYEQYF.

The rearrangement uses TRBV6-5 and TRBJ1-1; the D is unclear. Germline V CDR1 and CDR2: MNHEY, SVGAGI. The CDR3 loop spans 15 amino acids. V was clipped by 2 bases and J by 2 bases, with 12 bases between them. In DNA form, the CDR3 reads TGTGCCAGCAGTTACGGCACAGCCGCCAACACTGAAGCTTTCTTT. Translating gives CASSYGTAANTEAFF.

The chain carries TRBV19 and TRBJ2-7, with 9 nucleotides matching TRBD2. After removal of 3 bases from V and 1 base from J, the junction contained 4 bases not matched to a gene. The CDR3 sequence is 15 residues long. From germline, CDR1 is LNHDA and CDR2 SQIVND (reference sequence). The CDR3 nucleotides are TGTGCCAGTAGTATTTCTAGCGGGACTTCCTACGAGCAGTACTTC. Its protein product is CASSISSGTSYEQYF.

The chain combines TRBV4-2 with TRBJ2-5; 7 bases agree with TRBD2. This CDR3 is built from 11 residues. CDR1 LGHNA and CDR2 YNFKEQ come from the germline V gene. V lost 6 bases to trimming and J lost 5 bases; unmatched junction nucleotides: 0. CDR3 DNA: TGTGCCAGCAGGCGGGGGGAGACCCAGTACTTC. Translation: CASRRGETQYF.

The chain combines TRBV7-2 with TRBJ1-1; D remains unclear. Germline V CDR1 and CDR2: SGHTA, FQGNSA. Trimming cost V 1 base and J 0 bases, with 9 bases left between them. CDR3 length equals 15 residues. The CDR3 region has the DNA TGTGCCAGCAGCTTAGATCCCGGGATGAACACTGAAGCTTTCTTT. Translating gives CASSLDPGMNTEAFF.

The rearrangement joins TRBV9 to TRBJ2-7; 15 nucleotides align to TRBD2. The ends lost 4 bases at V and 8 bases at J; junction bases unmatched: 10. Germline CDR1 is SGDLS and CDR2 is YYNGEE. The CDR3 is 16 residues long. CDR3 DNA sequence: TGTGCCAGCAGCTCCGGGGGACTAGCGGGGGGTACGAAGCAGTACTTC. It translates to CASSSGGLAGGTKQYF.

The V call is TRBV28, the J call TRBJ2-5; 9 nucleotides align to TRBD1. Trimming cost V 7 bases and J 6 bases; bases outside gene matches: 9. This CDR3 contains 14 residues. Germline loops: CDR1 MDHEN, CDR2 SYDVKM. The DNA for the CDR3 is TGTGCCAGCACCCCGACAGGGGGAGTGCAGACCCAGTACTTC. It translates to CASTPTGGVQTQYF.